Listed below are T cell receptor beta chains from one sample, sequenced in a study of blood T cell repertoires in COVID-19. Clones were sequenced by immunoSEQ multiplex PCR, and TCRdb holds only the in-frame ones, with some missing. The data hold 360,000 or so clones, with approximately 91% observed a single time. Sequencing used PBMCs or T cells enriched from blood (not recorded which). These receptors were obtained from a woman in her thirties who had been exposed to COVID-19. Both conserved end residues are part of each CDR3. Fields, in order: CDR3 protein, clone size, V gene. Size is stated for part of the rows, as once, few or many counts, or as a class when the clone is expanded.

CDR3: CARSLRRGKGNTEAFF
size: once
V: TRBV7-5

CDR3: CASSLIVTGSNQPQHF
size: NA
V: TRBV5-8

CDR3: CASSPRNNEQFF
size: NA
V: TRBV2

CDR3: CASSLRQVFLGEKLFF
size: NA
V: TRBV7-2

CDR3: CAWSVQIGGTGELFF
size: NA
V: TRBV30

CDR3: CASSLGAAAYNEQFF
size: once
V: TRBV7-3

CDR3: CASSALDRGRRETQYF
size: NA
V: TRBV25-1

CDR3: CASSRTEVETQYF
size: NA
V: TRBV6-2/TRBV6-3

CDR3: CASSLRVGLTDEQFF
size: NA
V: TRBV7-3

CDR3: CASSPQTGINGYTF
size: once
V: TRBV19

CDR3: CASSPNRDNGAYGYTF
size: once
V: TRBV28

CDR3: CASSTSTSGTEQYF
size: NA
V: TRBV7-8

CDR3: CASSLAASPWETQYF
size: few
V: TRBV7-9

CDR3: CASSSTTGLETQYF
size: NA
V: TRBV7-2

CDR3: CASSIFWPSGSMDEQFF
size: NA
V: TRBV19

CDR3: CASSYRDSSGAFF
size: NA
V: TRBV6-5

CDR3: CASSQGTGASPLHF
size: NA
V: TRBV27

CDR3: CASSLTGRESPLHF
size: NA
V: TRBV7-3

CDR3: CASSYAVVSYEQYF
size: NA
V: TRBV6-5

CDR3: CASSRGTASYEQYF
size: NA
V: TRBV3-1/TRBV3-2

CDR3: CASTLTGSSQETQYF
size: NA
V: TRBV7-9

CDR3: CASSYSVGREQFF
size: NA
V: TRBV6-2/TRBV6-3

CDR3: CASSLAGQGGTEAFF
size: NA
V: TRBV7-3

CDR3: CASSVRGGEQYF
size: NA
V: TRBV9

CDR3: CASSTRQYSGYTF
size: NA
V: TRBV7-2

CDR3: CASSPMVGWGDGYTF
size: NA
V: TRBV28

CDR3: CASSPPGQGGQPQHF
size: NA
V: TRBV18

CDR3: CASSEGGLKGAQYF
size: NA
V: TRBV2

CDR3: CASGQGQGEPQHF
size: NA
V: TRBV12-5

CDR3: CASSFSEGTEAFF
size: NA
V: TRBV7-3

CDR3: CASRPMDRKFMNTEAFF
size: NA
V: TRBV28

CDR3: CASSSVGLVAEQYF
size: NA
V: TRBV6-5

CDR3: CASSQAGVLYNEQFF
size: NA
V: TRBV3-1/TRBV3-2

CDR3: CASSWTGKTEAFF
size: once
V: TRBV6-5

CDR3: CATSDPRVSDGELFF
size: few
V: TRBV24-1

CDR3: CASSSAGGNSPLHF
size: NA
V: TRBV7-9

CDR3: CASSLAGGQWETQYF
size: NA
V: TRBV5-1

CDR3: CASSLAHPRGRGGYTF
size: NA
V: TRBV7-9

CDR3: CASGTSGGGNEQFF
size: NA
V: TRBV28